These 6 T cell receptor beta chains share one sample of origin, sequenced in a study of blood T cells in healthy people across ages. Primed by a sample-barcoded 5' primer and a J-beta primer mix, a second PCR proceeded for about 6 to 12 cycles. TCRdb used MiXCR to reprocess the 5' RACE reads, holding one entry per CDR3 protein. The sample has 800,000 to 950,000 distinct CDR3 sequences, 30% to 45% seen once. Specimen: blood. These receptors originate from a man aged 18 to 35 in good health.

As for this clonotype: Just one base apart from a much larger clone, this may be a read error. The chain has TRBV5-1 and TRBJ2-1; 7 bases agree with TRBD1. The CDR3 extends over 15 amino acids. The ends lost 4 bases at V and 6 bases at J; junction bases unmatched: 10. The germline gives CDR1 SGHRS, CDR2 YFSETQ. CDR3 bases: TGCGCCAGCAGCCCGAACCTCGACAGGGCCAATGAGCAGTTCTTC. This translates into CASSPNLDRANEQFF.

This clonotype was observed a single time. The chain carries TRBV11-3 and TRBJ2-3; no clear D. V was pared by 5 bases and J by 0 bases, with 9 bases between. This CDR3 spans 14 amino acids. Germline V lookup: CDR1 SGHNT, CDR2 YENEEA. For the CDR3, the DNA is TGTGCCAGCAGCGGGCCGGGTAGCACAGATACGCAGTATTTT. As protein: CASSGPGSTDTQYF.

This clonotype was recorded only once. A read error may produce the germline difference seen at one junction end. The chain joins TRBV5-1 to TRBJ1-2; D gene ambiguous. The CDR3 totals 12 residues. Germline V gene data show CDR1 as SGHRS and CDR2 as YFSETQ. The CDR3 loop is CASILGQYGYTF. The CDR3 DNA follows: TGCGCCAGCATCTTGGGTCAGTATGGCTACACCTTC.

This clonotype came up many times. This chain joins TRBV6-5 and TRBJ2-4; D tentatively fits TRBD1 or TRBD2 (6 bases each). Per germline, CDR1 MNHEY and CDR2 SVGAGI. The CDR3 runs 13 residues. V was clipped by 6 bases and J by 7 bases, with 13 bases between them. This CDR3 is CASRRQGGNIQYF. Here the CDR3 DNA reads TGTGCCAGCAGACGACAAGGGGGGAACATTCAGTACTTC.

Only a few counts were recorded for this clonotype. V and J are TRBV7-2 and TRBJ1-1, with 7 bases identical to TRBD1. The junction had 5 bases not matched to a gene; V was cut back by 6 bases and J by 4 bases. Germline loops: CDR1 SGHTA, CDR2 FQGNSA. CDR3 size: 13 residues. The CDR3 nucleotides are TGTGCCAGCAGGCGACAGGGCGGCACTGAAGCTTTCTTT. It yields the protein CASRRQGGTEAFF.

This clonotype has a count of ten or more. The chain joins TRBV6-5 to TRBJ2-5, with D maybe TRBD1 (6 bases). The germline V and J ends were trimmed by 6 bases and 7 bases, with 21 bases remaining between them. The germline V gene encodes CDR1 MNHEY and CDR2 SVGAGI. The CDR3 loop spans 15 amino acids. The CDR3 DNA follows: TGTGCCAGCAGACAAGGCGCACTGGGACATGGGACCCAGTACTTC. Encoded protein: CASRQGALGHGTQYF.